This T cell receptor beta chain was captured by sequencing in a study of shared T cell receptors in the human thymus (dated by TCRdb to 2020 to 2022). About the investigation overall: The study examined how self-reactive, shared T-cell receptor alpha chains are generated in the human thymus.

Library construction relied on the immunoSEQ multiplex PCR assay. As stored in TCRdb, this immuneACCESS dataset retains in-frame rearrangements with V and J assigned. A fraction of the clones does not appear; measured against another copy, unresolved V genes explain less than half of the discrepancy, and the remainder lacks a known reason. This sample gives about 660,000 clones in total; around 87% of them show up just once. The ten largest clones add up to roughly 0.0087% of the sample. With regard to this clone: Its antigen target is currently unknown. Per-base qualities were not stored, and no clone one base away is much larger.

Reading from cysteine to phenylalanine, the CDR3 counts 13 amino acids. Kept here is only the CDR3 DNA, which spans 39 bases and is read in frame from base 1. The germline V end is reduced by 8 bases and the J end by 3 bases; junction bases left unmatched: 4. Reading the germline V gene (reference sequence) gives CDR1 LNHNV and CDR2 YYDKDF. This sample also belongs to another study, concerning human thymus T cells. From the second report: The donors were immunologically healthy infants in Finland who had open corrective cardiac surgery for congenital heart defects. Thymus tissue was collected as surgical resects that were removed during corrective cardiac surgery. Biased V and J gene segment usage appeared to be present in both thymic and peripheral blood repertoires. The related research found that thymic TCR repertoires overlapped highly between unrelated individuals. The study characterized TCR alpha and beta repertoires from about 8 infant thymus samples and a few related peripheral blood samples. Donor ages ranging from 7 to 244 days were recorded, and about six male and a couple of female infants were included in the cohort. After being mechanically released from the tissue, thymocytes were kept at -70 degrees C in pellets of about 8.5-34 million cells. Genomic DNA was extracted from frozen cell pellets with a QIAsymphony instrument. Using the immunoSEQ multiplex PCR assay, the TCRB and TCRAD loci were amplified from a standardized quantity of quality-controlled genomic DNA. Amplicons spanned the V(D)J region at a length sufficient to cover the CDR3 and identify V and J genes. Amplicon sequencing was performed on an Illumina platform through the commercial immunoSEQ service. Primer bias and sequencing errors were corrected as previously described, and TCRAD and TCRB definitions were based on the IMGT database. immunoSEQ Analyzer 3.0 and VDJTools were used for repertoire analysis, which covered basic statistics, V/J segment usage, diversity estimates, rarefaction and pairwise overlap. Chao1, ChaoE, Efron-Thisted, Shannon and inverse Simpson indices were used to estimate diversity, which was also estimated on datasets down-sampled to the smallest sample. Repertoire overlap was assessed by strict matching of CDR3 nucleotide sequence, V gene and J gene, and clustering was done by Jaccard-based multidimensional scaling. On average, thymus samples yielded 800,000 or so unique TCRB clonotypes, whereas blood samples yielded some 92,000.

Sequenced material: thymocytes. Recombination connected TRBV15 to TRBJ2-3, and TRBD2 matches 8 of the central bases. The origin of this receptor is a boy in the first two years of life with a congenital heart defect. Donor details come from another sample of the same person, matched by shared clones. Read as DNA, the sequence is TGTGCCACCTCATTAGCGGGGACAGATACGCAGTATTTT. This encodes CATSLAGTDTQYF.